Below are 17 T cell receptor beta chains sequenced from a single sample in a study of shared clonotypes between healthy human individuals. Using immunoSEQ multiplex PCR, the repertoire was profiled, and TCRdb retains in-frame clones only, with some absent. The table lists 950,000 to 1,100,000 clones, roughly 70% of them singletons. Sequencing was carried out using memory CD4+ T cells sorted from blood. Documented subset: CD45RA-negative fraction. Receptor source: a young man in good health.

The rearrangement joins TRBV6-6 to TRBJ1-4; D is unclear. V was cut by 5 bases and J by 5 bases, with 12 bases left in between. The CDR3 has 14 residues. Germline values: CDR1 MNHNY, CDR2 SVGAGI (reference sequence). CDR3 DNA: TGTGCCAGCAGTAGGAGGGCAGAGAATGAAAAACTGTTTTTT. Translating gives CASSRRAENEKLFF.

V is TRBV10-3 and J is TRBJ2-2, with D possibly matching TRBD2 (6 bases). The length of the CDR3 is 15 residues. Germline V gene data show CDR1 as ENHRY and CDR2 as SYGVKD. CDR3 in amino acids: CASGGLTQNTGELFF. CDR3 coding DNA: TGTGCTTCCGGGGGACTTACCCAAAACACCGGGGAGCTGTTTTTT.

This clone was picked up one time. This rearrangement joins TRBV18 to TRBJ1-1; D is uncertain. The CDR3 covers 14 residues. Germline-derived CDR1 and CDR2 are KGHSH and LQKENI. The V end lost 4 bases, the J end lost 7 bases, and 16 bases lay between the germline ends. The CDR3 coding sequence is TGTGCCAGCTCACAGGGTTTTGGGATTGGTGAAGCTTTCTTT. It encodes CASSQGFGIGEAFF.

The CDR3 protein is CATIRANVLTF. DNA of the CDR3: TGTGCGACCATACGGGCCAACGTCCTGACTTTC. The rearrangement uses TRBV2 and TRBJ2-6; D ambiguous. This CDR3 region has 11 residues. CDR1 and CDR2 from the germline V gene are SNHLY and FYNNEI.

This sequence joins TRBV6-1 and TRBJ2-7; 8 bases are shared with TRBD2. CDR1 MNHNS and CDR2 SASEGT come from the germline V gene. The CDR3 is 16 residues long. V was clipped by 3 bases and J by 4 bases; unmatched bases: 11. The CDR3 DNA is TGTGCCAGCAGTGACCCCGGTATTAGCGGGGAGTACGAGCAGTACTTC. This sequence encodes CASSDPGISGEYEQYF.

The rearrangement uses TRBV7-8 and TRBJ2-5; possibly TRBD2 for D (6 bases). V gave up 1 base and J gave up 1 base, with 10 bases separating them. CDR1 is SGHVS and CDR2 is FQNEAQ in the germline V gene. This CDR3 comprises 15 residues. For the CDR3, the DNA is TGTGCCAGCAGCTTAGTTGGAGCGGGCCAAGAGACCCAGTACTTC. Translating gives CASSLVGAGQETQYF. Full variable domain (outside the CDR3, taken from reference TRBV7-8 and TRBJ2-5): GAGVSQSPRYKVAKRGQDVALRCDPISGHVSLFWYQQALGQGPEFLTYFQNEAQLDKSGLPSDRFFAERPEGSVSTLKIQRTQQEDSAVYLCASSLVGAGQETQYFGPGTRLLVL.

The gene calls are TRBV7-9 and TRBJ2-7; 10 bases are shared with TRBD1. Germline V gives CDR1 SEHNR, CDR2 FQNEAQ (reference sequence). The CDR3 has 15 amino acids. The V and J ends lost 7 bases and 2 bases, in that order; junction bases with no gene match: 8. DNA for the CDR3: TGTGCCAGCACCCCGGGACAGGGGCTTACCTACGAGCAGTACTTC. Translated: CASTPGQGLTYEQYF.

The rearrangement links TRBV2 to TRBJ1-2; tentative D call: TRBD1 (6 bases). This CDR3 contains 14 residues. V gave up 0 bases and J gave up 8 bases, with 13 bases separating them. Germline lookup yields CDR1 SNHLY and CDR2 FYNNEI. CDR3 protein: CASSEAGGVKGYTF. The CDR3 bases are TGTGCCAGCAGTGAAGCAGGGGGGGTAAAAGGCTACACCTTC.

The chain employs TRBV9 and TRBJ2-7; 7 bases fit TRBD1. Germline V gene sequence: CDR1 SGDLS, CDR2 YYNGEE. V lost 4 bases and J lost 2; bases outside the gene matches: 6. There are 14 residues in the CDR3. CDR3 nucleotides: TGTGCCAGCAGCAAACGGGACAGTACCTACGAGCAGTACTTC. Its protein is CASSKRDSTYEQYF.

For the CDR3, the DNA is TGTGCCAGCACCGGGGAGCGGCGGATTGAAGCTTTCTTT. Translating it yields CASTGERRIEAFF. This chain joins TRBV28 and TRBJ1-1; D unresolved. The germline CDR1 and CDR2 sequences are MDHEN and SYDVKM. Deletions cut 7 bases from V and 7 bases from J, with 16 bases between. This CDR3 comprises 13 residues.

This clone was seen a handful of times. The CDR3 here is CASSQTRGGTQYF. The CDR3 DNA reads TGTGCCAGCAGCCAGACTAGGGGAGGGACCCAGTACTTC. The chain combines TRBV7-8 with TRBJ2-5, with D perhaps matching TRBD2 (6 bases). The CDR3 contains 13 residues. V was trimmed by 5 bases and J by 7 bases, leaving 14 bases between them. CDR1 is SGHVS, CDR2 FQNEAQ, per germline.

This clone has only a few counts. The J gene is TRBJ2-2, the V gene TRBV6-6, with 10 positions matching TRBD1. The CDR3 length is 15 residues. Germline-derived CDR1 and CDR2 are MNHNY and SVGAGI (reference sequence). The V gene end was trimmed by 4 bases and the J gene end by 5 bases; junction bases not matched to a gene: 4. CDR3 in amino acids: CASSLDRGATGELFF. CDR3 DNA: TGTGCCAGCAGTTTGGACAGGGGGGCGACCGGGGAGCTGTTTTTT.

The chain's CDR3 is CASSLEGVDIQYF. As DNA, the CDR3 is TGTGCCAGCAGCTTGGAGGGGGTGGACATTCAGTACTTC. This chain links TRBV5-5 with TRBJ2-4; a possible D gene is TRBD1 (6 bases). V was pared by 0 bases and J by 8 bases, with 9 bases between. CDR3 size: 13 residues. The germline gives CDR1 SGHKS, CDR2 YYEKEE (reference sequence). The whole variable domain, filled in from reference TRBV5-5 and TRBJ2-4, reads DAGVTQSPTHLIKTRGQQVTLRCSPISGHKSVSWYQQVLGQGPQFIFQYYEKEERGRGNFPDRFSARQFPNYSSELNVNALLLGDSALYLCASSLEGVDIQYFGAGTRLSVL.

The gene calls are TRBV7-2 and TRBJ2-2, with D perhaps matching TRBD1 (6 bases). CDR3 size: 13 residues. Per germline, CDR1 SGHTA and CDR2 FQGNSA. V lost 5 bases and J lost 6, with 10 bases in between. The DNA of the CDR3 is TGTGCCAGCAGCGAGACAGGTCCCGGGGAGCTGTTTTTT. It codes for CASSETGPGELFF. Full variable domain (outside the CDR3, taken from reference TRBV7-2 and TRBJ2-2): GAGVSQSPSNKVTEKGKDVELRCDPISGHTALYWYRQSLGQGLEFLIYFQGNSAPDKSGLPSDRFSAERTGGSVSTLTIQRTQQEDSAVYLCASSETGPGELFFGEGSRLTVL.

The genes are TRBV15 and TRBJ2-3; 12 nucleotides align to TRBD1. V lost 4 bases to trimming and J lost 4 bases; unmatched junction nucleotides: 9. The CDR3 extends over 17 amino acids. The V gene's germline CDR1 is LNHNV and CDR2 YYDKDF (reference sequence). CDR3 DNA: TGTGCCACCAGCATTGATGTTGGGACAGGGGGCGCAGATACGCAGTATTTT. Translation gives CATSIDVGTGGADTQYF. Combining the CDR3 with reference TRBV15 and TRBJ2-3 gives the whole variable domain DAMVIQNPRYQVTQFGKPVTLSCSQTLNHNVMYWYQQKSSQAPKLLFHYYDKDFNNEADTPDNFQSRRPNTSFCFLDIRSPGLGDTAMYLCATSIDVGTGGADTQYFGPGTRLTVL.

The chain joins TRBV11-3 to TRBJ2-1; TRBD2 aligns across 10 bases. The CDR3 is 16 residues long. Germline V gene data show CDR1 as SGHNT and CDR2 as YENEEA. V lost 6 bases and J lost 8; bases outside the gene matches: 13. CDR3 protein: CASSFSFASGSDEQFF. DNA of the CDR3: TGTGCCAGCAGTTTTAGTTTCGCTAGCGGGAGCGATGAGCAGTTCTTC.

This chain uses TRBV7-9 with TRBJ1-1; D call uncertain. The CDR3 consists of 15 residues. CDR1 is SEHNR, CDR2 FQNEAQ, per germline (reference sequence). V gave up 5 bases and J gave up 1 base, with 14 bases separating them. The CDR3 coding sequence is TGTGCCAGCAGCCAAAGGGCGGTGGAGAACACTGAAGCTTTCTTT. Protein: CASSQRAVENTEAFF.